The 32 T cell receptor beta chains below all came from one sample that was sequenced in a study of sequential checkpoint blockade in melanoma. Treatment given: randomized to nivolumab then ipilimumab (arm A) or the reverse (arm B). The protocol was immunoSEQ multiplex PCR, while the TCRdb copy is restricted to in-frame clones and leaves out a portion. The table shows some 6,200 clones, with approximately 51% occurring only once. The sequences come from CD8+ T cells sorted from blood (inferred from file names), collected from a patient given nivolumab and ipilimumab in sequence. The origin of the receptors is a human donor with melanoma.

CDR3 DNA: TGTGCCAGCAGCTGGGACTATACGCAGTATTTT. Translating gives CASSWDYTQYF. The rearrangement uses TRBV7-2 and TRBJ2-3; a possible D gene is TRBD2 (6 bases). Germline V gene sequence: CDR1 SGHTA, CDR2 FQGNSA. The CDR3 spans 11 residues. Between the trimmed V and J ends, which lost 4 bases and 7 bases, there was a span of 6 bases. Using reference TRBV7-2 and TRBJ2-3 for the parts outside the CDR3, the full variable domain is GAGVSQSPSNKVTEKGKDVELRCDPISGHTALYWYRQSLGQGLEFLIYFQGNSAPDKSGLPSDRFSAERTGGSVSTLTIQRTQQEDSAVYLCASSWDYTQYFGPGTRLTVL.

This clone was recorded a few times. The V call is TRBV6-6, the J call TRBJ1-5, with no clear D. The germline gives CDR1 MNHNY, CDR2 SVGAGI (reference sequence). The CDR3 covers 11 residues. Trimming shortened V by 5 bases and J by 5 bases, and 4 bases separated the two germline ends. The CDR3 coding sequence is TGTGCCAGCAGTATAGATCAGCCCCAGCATTTT. This sequence encodes CASSIDQPQHF.

There are a few counts of this clone. The chain combines TRBV4-1 with TRBJ1-3, with D maybe TRBD1 (5 bases). The CDR3 runs to 17 residues. V shed 0 bases and J shed 3 bases, with 15 bases lying between them. Per germline, CDR1 MGHRA and CDR2 YSYEKL. CDR3 protein: CASSQDHSGTVGNTIYF. CDR3 DNA sequence: TGCGCCAGCAGCCAAGACCATTCCGGGACTGTTGGAAACACCATATATTTT.

The V call is TRBV19, the J call TRBJ2-7, with 8 bases matching TRBD1. The V gene end was trimmed by 8 bases and the J gene end by 3 bases; junction bases not matched to a gene: 9. Germline assignment: CDR1 LNHDA and CDR2 SQIVND (reference sequence). The CDR3 totals 14 residues. The CDR3 loop reads CASGEQGEGYEQYF. The CDR3, as DNA: TGTGCCAGTGGGGAACAGGGGGAAGGCTACGAGCAGTACTTC.

The CDR3 loop reads CASSYEVEPLYEQYF. CDR3 bases: TGTGCCAGCAGTTACGAGGTGGAACCGCTCTACGAGCAGTACTTC. This rearrangement joins TRBV6-5 to TRBJ2-7; D is ambiguous. Between the trimmed V and J ends, which lost 2 bases and 3 bases, there was a span of 14 bases. The CDR3 consists of 15 residues. CDR1 and CDR2 from the germline V gene are MNHEY and SVGAGI.

V usage is TRBV7-6 and J usage is TRBJ2-3, with no clear D. There are 12 residues in the CDR3. The germline V and J ends were trimmed by 2 bases and 3 bases, with 3 bases remaining between them. Germline V gives CDR1 SGHVS, CDR2 FNYEAQ. The CDR3 DNA sequence: TGTGCCAGCAGCTTATCGACAGATACGCAGTATTTT. Protein sequence: CASSLSTDTQYF.

This clone is medium-sized within its sample. The same CDR3 is also encoded by other DNA sequences in this sample. This chain joins TRBV18 and TRBJ1-2, with D possibly being TRBD1 (5 bases). Germline loops: CDR1 KGHSH, CDR2 LQKENI. V was trimmed by 0 bases and J by 4 bases, leaving 9 bases between them. There are 14 residues in the CDR3. CDR3 amino acids: CASSPPTESYGYTF. The DNA of the CDR3 is TGTGCCAGCTCACCACCGACAGAAAGCTATGGCTACACCTTC.

The chain combines TRBV5-5 with TRBJ1-3, with 8 bases matching TRBD1. Germline lookup yields CDR1 SGHKS and CDR2 YYEKEE (reference sequence). With 0 bases clipped from V and 4 bases from J, the junction kept 3 bases outside the gene matches. This CDR3 contains 15 residues. The CDR3 is CASSLGQGRGNTIYF. The CDR3 nucleotides are TGTGCCAGCAGCTTGGGACAGGGGAGGGGAAACACCATATATTTT.

This clone was detected only a few times. The rearrangement joins TRBV7-9 to TRBJ2-2; D is uncertain. Germline assignment: CDR1 SEHNR and CDR2 FQNEAQ (reference sequence). V dropped 4 bases and J dropped 3 bases, with 9 bases sitting between them. This CDR3 is built from 14 residues. The CDR3 nucleotides read TGTGCCAGCAGCTGGAGACCTGACACCGGGGAGCTGTTTTTT. Its translation is CASSWRPDTGELFF.

The chain uses TRBV19 and TRBJ2-7; 8 bases agree with TRBD1. The junction had 2 bases not matched to a gene; V was cut back by 5 bases and J by 2 bases. Germline V gene sequence: CDR1 LNHDA, CDR2 SQIVND (reference sequence). The CDR3 is 13 residues long. CDR3 sequence reads: CASSGDRTYEQYF. For the CDR3, the DNA is TGTGCCAGTAGTGGGGACAGGACCTACGAGCAGTACTTC.

This clone was counted a few times. The rearrangement links TRBV29-1 to TRBJ2-7; the D gene is possibly TRBD2 (6 bases). V was clipped by 1 base and J by 0 bases, with 16 bases between them. The CDR3 loop spans 16 amino acids. The V gene's germline CDR1 is SQVTM and CDR2 ANQGSEA. The CDR3 here is CSVEGLGTGSSYEQYF. CDR3 sequence (DNA): TGCAGCGTTGAAGGGTTAGGGACTGGAAGCTCCTACGAGCAGTACTTC.

The chain links TRBV6-1 to TRBJ2-6; no clear D. V was cut by 4 bases and J by 5 bases, with 21 bases left in between. Per the germline V gene, CDR1 is MNHNS and CDR2 is SASEGT. The CDR3 totals 18 residues. Here the CDR3 reads CASSAGAYAQSRANVLTF. The CDR3 nucleotides read TGTGCCAGCAGTGCAGGTGCCTATGCACAAAGTCGGGCCAACGTCCTGACTTTC.

This clone is medium-sized. J is TRBJ1-2 and V is TRBV5-4; D is unclear. This CDR3 is built from 13 residues. The V end was cut by 8 bases, the J end by 3 bases, with 14 bases between. The germline V gene encodes CDR1 SGHNT and CDR2 YYREEE (reference sequence). CDR3 in amino acids: CASSNREYYGYTF. In DNA form, the CDR3 reads TGTGCCAGTTCCAACCGGGAATACTATGGCTACACCTTC.

The J gene is TRBJ1-2, the V gene TRBV19; the D gene is possibly TRBD1 (5 bases). The CDR3 contains 14 residues. The V and J ends lost 6 bases and 8 bases respectively, with 19 bases between them. Germline CDR1 and CDR2: LNHDA and SQIVND (reference sequence). The CDR3 here is CASRKEAGRYGYTF. The CDR3 DNA is TGTGCCAGTAGAAAAGAGGCAGGGAGGTACGGCTACACCTTC. The full variable domain, its missing parts supplied by reference TRBV19 and TRBJ1-2, is DGGITQSPKYLFRKEGQNVTLSCEQNLNHDAMYWYRQDPGQGLRLIYYSQIVNDFQKGDIAEGYSVSREKKESFPLTVTSAQKNPTAFYLCASRKEAGRYGYTFGSGTRLTVV.

The chain is built from TRBV9 and TRBJ2-2; 11 positions agree with TRBD2. The V segment lost 3 bases and the J segment 4 bases; nucleotides outside the gene matches: 14. This CDR3 has 19 amino acids. The germline gives CDR1 SGDLS, CDR2 YYNGEE. The CDR3 here is CASSDGTSGSPSTTGELFF. The CDR3 nucleotides are TGTGCCAGCAGCGACGGGACTAGCGGAAGTCCCTCGACCACCGGGGAGCTGTTTTTT.

The CDR3 loop reads CASSGGGWVNEQFF. The CDR3 DNA sequence: TGTGCCAGCAGTGGGGGGGGCTGGGTCAATGAGCAGTTCTTC. The chain has TRBV2 and TRBJ2-1, with D possibly TRBD2 on 7 matching bases. The V end was cut by 4 bases, the J end by 6 bases, with 13 bases between. CDR3 length: 14 residues. The germline V gene has CDR1 SNHLY and CDR2 FYNNEI.

This clone was detected only a few times. This rearrangement joins TRBV7-5 to TRBJ2-5; TRBD2 reflects the table's D call only, with no check against the DNA. TRBV7-5 is given as a pseudogene. This CDR3 is 15 amino acids long. The CDR3 is CASSSSGGSKETQYF. The CDR3 bases are TGTGCCAGCAGTTCTAGCGGGGGGTCCAAGGAGACCCAGTACTTC.

By share of the sample, this clone is medium-sized. This chain joins TRBV6-5 and TRBJ2-1; 7 bases match TRBD2. V gave up 2 bases and J gave up 4 bases; unmatched junction bases: 5. Germline CDR1 MNHEY, CDR2 SVGAGI. This CDR3 is built from 15 residues. CDR3 loop: CASSYNSGSYNEQFF. As DNA, the CDR3 is TGTGCCAGCAGTTACAATAGCGGGTCTTACAATGAGCAGTTCTTC.

V and J are TRBV6-6 and TRBJ2-7, with a tentative D call TRBD2 (5 bases). The CDR3 extends over 15 amino acids. Trimming stripped 2 bases from V and 4 bases from J, with 15 bases between. Germline V gene sequence: CDR1 MNHNY, CDR2 SVGAGI (reference sequence). As DNA, the CDR3 is TGTGCCAGCAGTTACCTCGGAGACTACAAGTACGAGCAGTACTTC. Residues: CASSYLGDYKYEQYF.

The chain couples TRBV7-2 to TRBJ2-4; tentative D call: TRBD1 (7 bases). The CDR3 runs to 14 residues. V was trimmed by 2 bases and J by 8 bases, leaving 13 bases between them. CDR1 and CDR2 (germline): SGHTA, FQGNSA. This chain's CDR3 is CASSLRQGGDIQYF. Written as DNA, the CDR3 is TGTGCCAGCAGCTTACGACAGGGAGGCGACATTCAGTACTTC.

This clone was counted a single time. The genes are TRBV9 and TRBJ1-1; D is perhaps TRBD1 (5 bases). Between the trimmed V and J ends, which lost 4 bases and 6 bases, there was a span of 10 bases. The CDR3 has 12 amino acids. The germline gives CDR1 SGDLS, CDR2 YYNGEE. CDR3 bases: TGTGCCAGCAGCCGGGGGGGGTCTGAAGCTTTCTTT. This sequence encodes CASSRGGSEAFF.

In this sample, this clone turned up a few times. V usage is TRBV7-7 and J usage is TRBJ2-5; D is unresolved. Deletions cut 1 base from V and 1 base from J, with 7 bases between. The germline V gene encodes CDR1 SSHAT and CDR2 FNYEAQ (reference sequence). The length of the CDR3 is 14 residues. In DNA, the CDR3 is TGTGCCAGCAGCTTAGTGGGCTCCCAAGAGACCCAGTACTTC. Encoded protein: CASSLVGSQETQYF.

The V call is TRBV5-6, the J call TRBJ2-7; perhaps TRBD1 as D (6 bases). The V gene's germline CDR1 is SGHDT and CDR2 YYEEEE. The CDR3 contains 12 residues. Trimming left V 4 bases short and J 6 bases short, with 11 bases between. As DNA, the CDR3 is TGTGCCAGCAGCAATAACAGGGCCGAGCAGTACTTC. This translates into CASSNNRAEQYF.

The chain carries TRBV7-8 and TRBJ2-1, with D hard to call. V was pared by 5 bases and J by 4 bases, with 9 bases between. CDR3 length equals 13 residues. The V gene's germline CDR1 is SGHVS and CDR2 FQNEAQ. CDR3 nucleotides: TGTGCCAGCAGCCTGTATAATTACAATGAGCAGTTCTTC. Translated: CASSLYNYNEQFF.

This sequence joins TRBV19 and TRBJ2-2; TRBD1 matches at 7 bases. Germline V gives CDR1 LNHDA, CDR2 SQIVND (reference sequence). This CDR3 is 15 amino acids long. Trimming cost V 5 bases and J 6 bases; bases outside gene matches: 9. The CDR3 region is CASSLTGQSPGELFF. DNA of the CDR3: TGTGCCAGTAGTCTTACGGGACAGTCGCCCGGGGAGCTGTTTTTT.

The rearrangement joins TRBV28 to TRBJ1-1, with TRBD1 matching over 10 bases. The CDR3 runs 16 residues. Germline V CDR1 and CDR2: MDHEN, SYDVKM. The J segment lost 4 bases and the V segment lost 4 bases, leaving 9 bases of the junction unmatched. CDR3 nucleotide sequence: TGTGCCAGCAGTTACTCGGGGACAGGGGATCTCACTGAAGCTTTCTTT. As protein: CASSYSGTGDLTEAFF.

The chain couples TRBV7-9 to TRBJ2-3; 7 bases match TRBD1. CDR1 and CDR2 from the germline V gene are SEHNR and FQNEAQ (reference sequence). CDR3 size: 17 residues. After removal of 5 bases from V and 1 base from J, the junction contained 12 bases not matched to a gene. CDR3 sequence reads: CASSQNDRDTGTDTQYF. In DNA form, the CDR3 reads TGTGCCAGCAGCCAAAACGACAGGGATACTGGCACAGATACGCAGTATTTT.

The chain joins TRBV11-2 to TRBJ2-7, with TRBD2 matching over 10 bases. Looked up from germline, CDR1 is SGHAT and CDR2 is FQNNGV. The CDR3 runs 15 residues. V lost 5 bases to trimming and J lost 4 bases; unmatched junction nucleotides: 8. The CDR3 DNA sequence: TGTGCCAGCAGCGTAAATAGCGGGAGGAATTACGAGCAGTACTTC. It codes for CASSVNSGRNYEQYF.

This clone was seen more than once but under ten times. The chain recombines TRBV6-5 with TRBJ2-3, with D perhaps TRBD1 (5 bases). V shed 0 bases and J shed 0 bases, with 10 bases lying between them. The CDR3 has 16 residues. Germline CDR1 MNHEY, CDR2 SVGAGI. CDR3: CASSYSGQGSTDTQYF. DNA for the CDR3: TGTGCCAGCAGTTACTCCGGGCAGGGAAGCACAGATACGCAGTATTTT.

Only a few counts were recorded for this clone. The rearrangement joins TRBV11-3 to TRBJ2-1, with D possibly matching TRBD2 (5 bases). Per the germline V gene, CDR1 is SGHNT and CDR2 is YENEEA. V lost 2 bases and J 0 bases, leaving 11 bases between the germline ends. This CDR3 region has 16 residues. CDR3 DNA: TGTGCCAGCAGCTTAATTGGGGAGAGCTCCTACAATGAGCAGTTCTTC. Translation: CASSLIGESSYNEQFF.

A few counts support this clone. The chain links TRBV11-3 to TRBJ2-1; 12 bases agree with TRBD2. CDR1 SGHNT and CDR2 YENEEA come from the germline V gene. This CDR3 has 14 amino acids. Losses at the gene ends were 2 bases for V and 9 bases for J; bases not matched to a gene: 2. The DNA of the CDR3 is TGTGCCAGCAGCTTAAAACTAGCGGGAGGTGAGCAGTTCTTC. This encodes CASSLKLAGGEQFF.

In its sample, this clone was seen a few times. The CDR3 region has the DNA TGTGCCAGCATTCCAAGGGGGCGCGAGCAGTACTTC. It translates to CASIPRGREQYF. V gene TRBV2 combines with J gene TRBJ2-7, with 7 bases fitting TRBD1. Germline V gene sequence: CDR1 SNHLY, CDR2 FYNNEI. Trimming removed 7 bases from V and 6 bases from J; junction bases left unmatched: 6. The CDR3 covers 12 residues.